This passage covers 30 T cell receptor beta chains from one sample sequenced in a study of immune cell composition in non-small cell lung cancer. Assay: immunoSEQ multiplex PCR; the TCRdb copy retains only in-frame clones and omits some. The sample lists about 4,600 clones, roughly 80% occurring once. The specimen sequenced was lung tumor tissue. The receptor source for this set is a human donor with non-small cell lung cancer.

This clone was found a few times. The chain uses TRBV9 and TRBJ1-2, with a tentative D call TRBD1 (6 bases). The V and J ends lost 4 bases and 6 bases respectively, with 16 bases between them. From germline, CDR1 is SGDLS and CDR2 YYNGEE. The CDR3 totals 14 residues. Here the CDR3 DNA reads TGTGCCAGCAGCTTTGGACAGCAAGCACATGGCTACACCTTC. This codes for CASSFGQQAHGYTF.

This clone was seen more than once but under ten times. The chain links TRBV5-1 to TRBJ2-4; possible D gene TRBD1, 5 bases. V lost 6 bases and J 0 bases, leaving 22 bases between the germline ends. The CDR3 covers 18 residues. Germline V CDR1 and CDR2: SGHRS, YFSETQ. Here the CDR3 DNA reads TGCGCCAGCATCCGGACACCTAGAACCTCATCAGCCAAAAACATTCAGTACTTC. It specifies CASIRTPRTSSAKNIQYF.

This clone appeared once. This rearrangement joins TRBV6-1 to TRBJ1-1; TRBD1 might be the D (6 bases). This CDR3 has 13 amino acids. V lost 6 bases and J 0 bases, leaving 8 bases between the germline ends. Germline V lookup: CDR1 MNHNS, CDR2 SASEGT. The CDR3 DNA reads TGTGCCAGCAGAGGGACATTGAACACTGAAGCTTTCTTT. Translated: CASRGTLNTEAFF.

This chain uses TRBV18 with TRBJ1-2; no firm D call. V lost 3 bases to trimming and J lost 3 bases, with 11 bases between them. This CDR3 is built from 14 residues. Germline V gene data show CDR1 as KGHSH and CDR2 as LQKENI. For the CDR3, the DNA is TGTGCCAGCTCACCTGACACAGAGTACTATGGCTACACCTTC. Its translation: CASSPDTEYYGYTF.

This clone was recorded a few times. This rearrangement joins TRBV15 to TRBJ2-5, with D perhaps matching TRBD2 (6 bases). The CDR3 has 17 amino acids. The V gene's germline CDR1 is LNHNV and CDR2 YYDKDF (reference sequence). V lost 5 bases to trimming and J lost 2 bases, with 21 bases between them. The CDR3 region has the DNA TGTGCCACCAGCTCGTTCCCGCGGGGTAGCAGTCAAGAGACCCAGTACTTC. Protein: CATSSFPRGSSQETQYF.

The chain links TRBV5-4 to TRBJ2-3, with 8 nucleotides matching TRBD2. V lost 3 bases to trimming and J lost 1 base; unmatched junction nucleotides: 7. This CDR3 has 16 amino acids. From germline, CDR1 is SGHNT and CDR2 YYREEE (reference sequence). CDR3 in amino acids: CASSSRGGRGTDTQYF. For the CDR3, the DNA is TGTGCCAGCAGCTCCCGGGGGGGGAGGGGCACAGATACGCAGTATTTT. The entire variable domain, with the rest obtained from reference TRBV5-4 and TRBJ2-3, is as follows: ETGVTQSPTHLIKTRGQQVTLRCSSQSGHNTVSWYQQALGQGPQFIFQYYREEENGRGNFPPRFSGLQFPNYSSELNVNALELDDSALYLCASSSRGGRGTDTQYFGPGTRLTVL.

The chain carries TRBV28 and TRBJ2-2; TRBD2 matches 11 bases. The V gene's germline CDR1 is MDHEN and CDR2 SYDVKM. Trimming at V came to 5 bases and at J to 5 bases, leaving 7 bases not matched to a gene. This CDR3 region has 16 residues. CDR3 protein: CASSPPLAGETGELFF. DNA of the CDR3: TGTGCCAGCAGTCCTCCACTAGCGGGAGAGACCGGGGAGCTGTTTTTT.

The chain combines TRBV28 with TRBJ1-5; D possibly corresponds to TRBD1 (6 bases). This CDR3 has 14 residues. Trimming left V 3 bases short and J 4 bases short, with 10 bases between. Germline V gene sequence: CDR1 MDHEN, CDR2 SYDVKM. CDR3 residues: CASSLTGPNQPQHF. The DNA for the CDR3 is TGTGCCAGCAGTTTGACAGGACCGAATCAGCCCCAGCATTTT.

The V and J genes are TRBV4-3 and TRBJ2-1, with D perhaps matching TRBD2 (7 bases). The CDR3 runs to 16 residues. From germline, CDR1 is LGHNA and CDR2 YSLEER. V lost 4 bases, J lost 2 bases, and 15 bases lay in between. For the CDR3, the DNA is TGCGCCAGCAGCCTAGGAGGGGGGGGTCCCTACAATGAGCAGTTCTTC. The encoded protein is CASSLGGGGPYNEQFF.

This rearrangement joins TRBV13 to TRBJ2-1, with 12 bases identical to TRBD2. The germline gives CDR1 PRHDT, CDR2 FYEKMQ (reference sequence). The CDR3 contains 16 residues. V was clipped by 1 base and J by 6 bases; unmatched bases: 4. The DNA of the CDR3 is TGTGCCAGCAGCTTAGCGGGACTAGCGGGCTTCAATGAGCAGTTCTTC. Translated, it gives CASSLAGLAGFNEQFF.

V is TRBV28 and J is TRBJ1-2; 12 bases are shared with TRBD1. With V trimmed by 1 base and J by 6 bases, 3 bases remained unmatched. This CDR3 is 15 amino acids long. Germline V gene sequence: CDR1 MDHEN, CDR2 SYDVKM. The CDR3 is CASSLSGTGGDGYTF. DNA for the CDR3: TGTGCCAGCAGTTTATCGGGGACAGGGGGCGATGGCTACACCTTC.

The chain carries TRBV4-1 and TRBJ2-3; D is unclear. CDR3 length: 12 residues. Per the germline V gene, CDR1 is MGHRA and CDR2 is YSYEKL. Trimming removed 4 bases at V and 5 bases at J, with 7 bases between. CDR3 residues: CASSPPGDTQYF. CDR3 sequence (DNA): TGCGCCAGCAGCCCCCCCGGAGATACGCAGTATTTT.

Turning to this clone: Relative to the germline gene, one junction end is altered; a read error may explain this. This sequence joins TRBV7-8 and TRBJ2-1, with D tentatively TRBD2 (6 bases). The CDR3 is made up of 11 amino acids. Germline V gene lookup returns CDR1 SGHVS and CDR2 FQNEAQ. The CDR3 bases are TGTGCCAGCAGCTTAGGGGACTTGCAAGTCTTC. Translated: CASSLGDLQVF. Variable domain in full (rest from reference TRBV7-8 and TRBJ2-1): GAGVSQSPRYKVAKRGQDVALRCDPISGHVSLFWYQQALGQGPEFLTYFQNEAQLDKSGLPSDRFFAERPEGSVSTLKIQRTQQEDSAVYLCASSLGDLQVFGPGTRLTVL.

The gene calls are TRBV5-1 and TRBJ1-2, with D maybe TRBD1 (6 bases). V lost 4 bases to trimming and J lost 9 bases, with 16 bases between them. Germline V lookup: CDR1 SGHRS, CDR2 YFSETQ. The CDR3 is 13 amino acids. The CDR3 DNA is TGCGCCAGCAGCAGAGACGGCAGGGGTAGCTACACCTTC. It codes for CASSRDGRGSYTF.

The chain has TRBV5-4 and TRBJ2-3; TRBD2 matches at 13 bases. Unmatched junction bases numbered 10, after V lost 4 bases and J lost 5 bases. Looked up from germline, CDR1 is SGHNT and CDR2 is YYREEE (reference sequence). CDR3 size: 17 residues. CDR3 region: CASSLDGLAGAKDTQYF. In nucleotides, the CDR3 is TGTGCCAGCAGCCTCGACGGACTAGCGGGAGCGAAAGATACGCAGTATTTT.

The rearrangement uses TRBV30 and TRBJ1-5; D is undetermined. The CDR3 has 13 amino acids. Germline V CDR1 and CDR2: GTSNPN, SVGIG (reference sequence). V gave up 1 base and J gave up 0 bases, with 4 bases separating them. CDR3 sequence (DNA): TGTGCCTGGAGTGACAATAGCAATCAGCCCCAGCATTTT. Translated: CAWSDNSNQPQHF. The full variable domain, its missing parts supplied by reference TRBV30 and TRBJ1-5, is SQTIHQWPATLVQPVGSPLSLECTVEGTSNPNLYWYRQAAGRGLQLLFYSVGIGQISSEVPQNLSASRPQDRQFILSSKKLLLSDSGFYLCAWSDNSNQPQHFGDGTRLSIL.

CDR3 DNA: TGTGCCAGCAGCTCGGGGTTCACAGATACGCAGTATTTT. Protein product: CASSSGFTDTQYF. V gene TRBV11-2 combines with J gene TRBJ2-3; weak D call: TRBD2 (5 bases). CDR3 length: 13 residues. The germline gives CDR1 SGHAT, CDR2 FQNNGV. Trimming took 4 bases from V and 2 from J, leaving 7 bases between them.

The V call is TRBV7-6, the J call TRBJ1-1, with D tentatively TRBD1 (5 bases). Germline loops: CDR1 SGHVS, CDR2 FNYEAQ. The CDR3 has 13 residues. The V and J ends lost 5 bases and 1 base respectively, with 8 bases between them. CDR3 nucleotide sequence: TGTGCCAGCAGCCAAACAGGGAACACTGAAGCTTTCTTT. Its protein is CASSQTGNTEAFF.

Concerning this clone: The same CDR3 arises from other DNA sequences in this sample as well. The rearrangement links TRBV5-1 to TRBJ2-1; TRBD2 agrees at 10 bases. Germline trimming cut 2 bases from V and 4 bases from J; bases unmatched to any gene: 3. CDR3 length: 15 residues. In germline, CDR1 is SGHRS, CDR2 YFSETQ. CDR3 sequence reads: CASSLRTSGYNEQFF. In DNA, the CDR3 is TGCGCCAGCAGCTTAAGGACTAGCGGTTACAATGAGCAGTTCTTC.

This rearrangement joins TRBV12-5 to TRBJ2-3, with D unresolved. Germline CDR1 and CDR2: LGHNT and FRNRAP. The CDR3 spans 12 residues. V was cut by 7 bases and J by 0 bases, with 5 bases left in between. CDR3 residues: CASAYSTDTQYF. As DNA, the CDR3 is TGTGCTAGTGCCTACAGCACAGATACGCAGTATTTT.

The J gene is TRBJ1-1, the V gene TRBV11-2, with 9 bases aligning to TRBD1. With V trimmed by 1 base and J by 0 bases, 6 bases remained unmatched. This CDR3 spans 17 amino acids. CDR1 and CDR2 from the germline V gene are SGHAT and FQNNGV. The CDR3 coding sequence is TGTGCCAGCAGCTTAGGGAACAGGGGGCGGTTGAACACTGAAGCTTTCTTT. Translated: CASSLGNRGRLNTEAFF.

This chain connects TRBV7-7 to TRBJ2-7; 8 positions match TRBD1. Germline CDR1 and CDR2: SSHAT and FNYEAQ (reference sequence). After removal of 2 bases from V and 5 bases from J, the junction contained 2 bases not matched to a gene. The CDR3 consists of 13 residues. In nucleotides, the CDR3 is TGTGCCAGCAGCTTAAACAGGGGGGACGAGCAGTACTTC. This sequence encodes CASSLNRGDEQYF.

This clone was observed a few times. The V gene is TRBV7-8, the J gene TRBJ2-1; TRBD1 might be the D (5 bases). Germline V CDR1 and CDR2: SGHVS, FQNEAQ. The V and J ends lost 1 base and 8 bases respectively, with 12 bases between them. This CDR3 contains 14 residues. This chain's CDR3 is CASSLGAGSDEQFF. CDR3 sequence (DNA): TGTGCCAGCAGCTTAGGGGCAGGGTCGGATGAGCAGTTCTTC. Supplemented by reference TRBV7-8 and TRBJ2-1, the full variable domain reads GAGVSQSPRYKVAKRGQDVALRCDPISGHVSLFWYQQALGQGPEFLTYFQNEAQLDKSGLPSDRFFAERPEGSVSTLKIQRTQQEDSAVYLCASSLGAGSDEQFFGPGTRLTVL.

The rearrangement links TRBV9 to TRBJ2-5; D possibly corresponds to TRBD2 (5 bases). Looked up from germline, CDR1 is SGDLS and CDR2 is YYNGEE. This CDR3 spans 15 amino acids. V lost 0 bases, J lost 1 base, and 10 bases lay in between. CDR3 nucleotides: TGTGCCAGCAGCGTAGTTGGCGGAGGCCAAGAGACCCAGTACTTC. Translation: CASSVVGGGQETQYF.

The chain couples TRBV2 to TRBJ1-4, with 9 bases aligning to TRBD1. Germline loops: CDR1 SNHLY, CDR2 FYNNEI. The trim removed 6 bases at V and 8 bases at J, leaving 7 bases unmatched. The CDR3 covers 14 residues. The CDR3: CASRTGQGGEKLFF. The CDR3 nucleotides read TGTGCCAGCAGGACGGGACAGGGAGGGGAAAAACTGTTTTTT.

The chain combines TRBV6-5 with TRBJ1-4; 7 bases match TRBD1. Germline CDR1 is MNHEY and CDR2 is SVGAGI. V was pared by 5 bases and J by 5 bases, with 5 bases of the junction left unmatched. This CDR3 is built from 14 residues. CDR3 residues: CASSEGTANEKLFF. Here the CDR3 DNA reads TGTGCCAGCAGTGAAGGGACAGCGAATGAAAAACTGTTTTTT.

The chain employs TRBV6-6 and TRBJ1-1; 9 bases are a match to TRBD1. The V segment lost 5 bases and the J segment 1 base; nucleotides outside the gene matches: 2. Germline V CDR1 and CDR2: MNHNY, SVGAGI (reference sequence). The CDR3 runs 14 residues. CDR3 protein: CASSQGQGNTEAFF. CDR3 in DNA: TGTGCCAGCAGTCAGGGACAGGGGAACACTGAAGCTTTCTTT.

This clone has only one observation. The V gene is TRBV28, the J gene TRBJ2-7, with D perhaps TRBD2 (6 bases). CDR3 length: 15 residues. Trimming pared 2 bases from V and 0 bases from J, leaving 11 bases between. Germline V gene data show CDR1 as MDHEN and CDR2 as SYDVKM. CDR3 protein: CASSLAGLTSYEQYF. The CDR3 DNA reads TGTGCCAGCAGTTTAGCGGGGTTAACCTCCTACGAGCAGTACTTC.

The chain couples TRBV5-1 to TRBJ2-5, with a weak D call TRBD2 (5 bases). Germline loops: CDR1 SGHRS, CDR2 YFSETQ. This CDR3 region has 15 residues. The V and J ends lost 4 bases and 0 bases respectively, with 13 bases between them. CDR3 nucleotides: TGCGCCAGCAGCCAAATAGGAGCGGACCAAGAGACCCAGTACTTC. It codes for CASSQIGADQETQYF.

V usage is TRBV11-2 and J usage is TRBJ2-4; weak D call: TRBD1 (7 bases). The CDR3 is 14 amino acids. Trimming removed 5 bases from V and 3 bases from J, with 11 bases in between. Germline V gene lookup returns CDR1 SGHAT and CDR2 FQNNGV. The CDR3 sequence is CASSPQGGKNIQYF. The CDR3 DNA follows: TGTGCCAGCAGCCCTCAGGGGGGCAAAAACATTCAGTACTTC. The entire variable domain, with the rest obtained from reference TRBV11-2 and TRBJ2-4, is as follows: EAGVAQSPRYKIIEKRQSVAFWCNPISGHATLYWYQQILGQGPKLLIQFQNNGVVDDSQLPKDRFSAERLKGVDSTLKIQPAKLEDSAVYLCASSPQGGKNIQYFGAGTRLSVL.